This passage covers 28 T cell receptor beta chains from one sample sequenced in a study of cytomegalovirus exposure and HLA in healthy donors. PCR primers comprised 60 Vbeta and 13 Jbeta primers. Generated by immunoSEQ multiplex PCR, the TCRdb table keeps only in-frame clones and is missing some. The sample includes about 170,000 clones, approximately 79% of them seen just once. The sample comprised PBMCs. The receptors come from a woman between 50 and 59 years old in good health and CMV-seropositive.

The V call is TRBV11-2, the J call TRBJ2-3; 7 bases match TRBD2. Germline trimming cut 6 bases from V and 1 base from J; bases unmatched to any gene: 7. The CDR3 runs 15 residues. Germline-derived CDR1 and CDR2 are SGHAT and FQNNGV. CDR3 sequence (DNA): TGTGCCAGCAGGGCTATCGGGAGGCGCACAGATACGCAGTATTTT. It encodes CASRAIGRRTDTQYF.

The chain uses TRBV15 and TRBJ1-4; 9 nucleotides match TRBD1. Germline V CDR1 and CDR2: LNHNV, YYDKDF (reference sequence). J gave up 1 base and V 5 bases, and 2 bases lay outside the gene matches. The CDR3 spans 15 residues. For the CDR3, the DNA is TGTGCCACCAGCGAGGGACAGGGAACTAATGAAAAACTGTTTTTT. As protein: CATSEGQGTNEKLFF.

DNA of the CDR3: TGTGCCAGCAGCATTGGACTAGCGGACACCGGGGAGCTGTTTTTT. It encodes CASSIGLADTGELFF. The J gene is TRBJ2-2, the V gene TRBV7-6, with 10 bases fitting TRBD2. The CDR3 has 15 amino acids. The V gene's germline CDR1 is SGHVS and CDR2 FNYEAQ. The ends lost 5 bases at V and 3 bases at J; junction bases unmatched: 3.

As concerns this clone: The sample carries other DNA sequences with the same CDR3. The V call is TRBV18, the J call TRBJ2-5; the D is unclear. The V gene lost 2 bases and the J gene lost 5 bases, with 6 bases spanning the gap. The CDR3 is 12 amino acids. CDR1 and CDR2 (germline): KGHSH, LQKENI. In nucleotides, the CDR3 is TGTGCCAGCTCACCAAGTCGGGAGACCCAGTACTTC. Residues: CASSPSRETQYF.

The chain couples TRBV11-2 to TRBJ2-1; 9 nucleotides align to TRBD2. The V gene's germline CDR1 is SGHAT and CDR2 FQNNGV. This CDR3 is 15 amino acids long. With 5 bases clipped from V and 8 bases from J, the junction kept 10 bases outside the gene matches. The DNA of the CDR3 is TGTGCCAGCAGCGGCAGCGGGGGGCCCCAGCATGAGCAGTTCTTC. Translation: CASSGSGGPQHEQFF.

The chain joins TRBV7-9 to TRBJ1-1; 9 positions agree with TRBD1. This CDR3 is 14 amino acids long. Germline assignment: CDR1 SEHNR and CDR2 FQNEAQ (reference sequence). Trimming removed 2 bases from V and 5 bases from J; junction bases left unmatched: 3. The CDR3 sequence is CASSLLDRGTEAFF. CDR3 nucleotides: TGTGCCAGCAGCTTACTCGACAGGGGGACTGAAGCTTTCTTT.

The rearrangement links TRBV13 to TRBJ2-2, with D possibly matching TRBD2 (7 bases). Germline values: CDR1 PRHDT, CDR2 FYEKMQ (reference sequence). There are 17 residues in the CDR3. V gave up 5 bases and J gave up 3 bases, with 19 bases separating them. The CDR3 DNA is TGTGCCAGCAGCAACTTTGGGGGGGCGGGCGACACCGGGGAGCTGTTTTTT. This gives the protein CASSNFGGAGDTGELFF.

There are a few counts of this clone. The chain links TRBV4-1 to TRBJ1-5; maybe TRBD1 (6 bases). CDR1 MGHRA and CDR2 YSYEKL come from the germline V gene. The CDR3 totals 18 residues. The V end was cut by 2 bases, the J end by 3 bases, with 20 bases between. In nucleotides, the CDR3 is TGCGCCAGCAGCCAAAGACAGGCGGGGGCAGGGATCAATCAGCCCCAGCATTTT. Translation: CASSQRQAGAGINQPQHF.

The chain is built from TRBV10-3 and TRBJ1-4; TRBD1 might be the D (5 bases). Between the trimmed V and J ends, which lost 10 bases and 7 bases, there was a span of 13 bases. Germline CDR1 and CDR2: ENHRY and SYGVKD. The CDR3 runs 12 residues. CDR3 in DNA: TGTGCCACGAACGGGGGGAGTGAAAAACTGTTTTTT. Protein product: CATNGGSEKLFF.

This rearrangement joins TRBV29-1 to TRBJ1-1, with a weak D call TRBD1 (6 bases). The CDR3 sequence is 16 residues long. The germline gives CDR1 SQVTM, CDR2 ANQGSEA. V was pared by 6 bases and J by 2 bases, with 22 bases between. The CDR3 here is CSVHQTHRVRNTEAFF. CDR3 DNA: TGCAGCGTCCACCAGACACACAGGGTAAGAAACACTGAAGCTTTCTTT.

V gene TRBV28 combines with J gene TRBJ1-2; 8 nucleotides match TRBD1. With 5 bases clipped from V and 1 base from J, the junction kept 6 bases outside the gene matches. The CDR3 runs to 15 residues. Germline V gene lookup returns CDR1 MDHEN and CDR2 SYDVKM. The CDR3 loop is CASSPRQGINYGYTF. CDR3 nucleotides: TGTGCCAGCAGTCCCCGACAGGGGATTAACTATGGCTACACCTTC.

The V and J genes are TRBV4-1 and TRBJ2-2; TRBD1 matches 9 bases. The CDR3 covers 15 residues. CDR1 and CDR2 from the germline V gene are MGHRA and YSYEKL. After removal of 6 bases from V and 5 bases from J, the junction contained 7 bases not matched to a gene. The CDR3 DNA is TGCGCCAGCAGTCCGACAGGGGGGGGGACCGGGGAGCTGTTTTTT. Protein: CASSPTGGGTGELFF.

In its sample, this clone was seen a few times. The V and J genes are TRBV2 and TRBJ2-7; 7 nucleotides align to TRBD1. The CDR3 sequence is 14 residues long. With 5 bases clipped from V and 9 bases from J, the junction kept 13 bases outside the gene matches. Germline-derived CDR1 and CDR2 are SNHLY and FYNNEI. CDR3 nucleotides: TGTGCCAGCAGTACCGGGACAGCCGTACGAGGGCAGTACTTC. Translated: CASSTGTAVRGQYF.

The chain carries TRBV13 and TRBJ2-1, with D perhaps matching TRBD2 (6 bases). V gave up 1 base and J gave up 2 bases, with 15 bases separating them. This CDR3 comprises 17 residues. Germline-derived CDR1 and CDR2 are PRHDT and FYEKMQ (reference sequence). The DNA of the CDR3 is TGTGCCAGCAGCTTAGACAGTTATAGCGGACCCTACAATGAGCAGTTCTTC. Translated: CASSLDSYSGPYNEQFF.

This chain connects TRBV28 to TRBJ1-2; 8 nucleotides line up with TRBD1. This CDR3 has 13 residues. Per germline, CDR1 MDHEN and CDR2 SYDVKM. J gave up 8 bases and V 6 bases, and 8 bases lay outside the gene matches. CDR3 sequence: CASSPTGVYGYTF. DNA of the CDR3: TGTGCCAGCAGCCCGACAGGGGTGTACGGCTACACCTTC.

This clone was recorded a few times. The genes are TRBV6-1 and TRBJ1-1; D is unresolved. The germline gives CDR1 MNHNS, CDR2 SASEGT. The CDR3 is 13 residues long. V was trimmed by 7 bases and J by 1 base, leaving 10 bases between them. CDR3 sequence (DNA): TGTGCCAGCACCAAGAACTGGAACACTGAAGCTTTCTTT. This sequence encodes CASTKNWNTEAFF.

The chain couples TRBV18 to TRBJ2-3, with TRBD2 identical over 10 bases. V lost 0 bases to trimming and J lost 6 bases; unmatched junction nucleotides: 0. Germline values: CDR1 KGHSH, CDR2 LQKENI. The CDR3 spans 14 residues. In nucleotides, the CDR3 is TGTGCCAGCTCACCACCTAGCGGGAGGGATACGCAGTATTTT. Protein product: CASSPPSGRDTQYF.

The chain uses TRBV28 and TRBJ2-1; D might be TRBD1 (6 bases). Germline CDR1 reads MDHEN; CDR2 reads SYDVKM. The V gene lost 7 bases and the J gene lost 0 bases, with 13 bases spanning the gap. The CDR3 loop spans 15 amino acids. Here the CDR3 DNA reads TGTGCCAGCACGATCCAAGGGGGCTCCTACAATGAGCAGTTCTTC. Its translation: CASTIQGGSYNEQFF.

This chain connects TRBV28 to TRBJ2-1; D is uncertain. V shed 5 bases and J shed 4 bases, with 6 bases lying between them. This CDR3 comprises 12 residues. CDR1 and CDR2 from the germline V gene are MDHEN and SYDVKM. The CDR3 reads CASSNLYNEQFF. DNA of the CDR3: TGTGCCAGCAGTAACTTATACAATGAGCAGTTCTTC.

The chain joins TRBV7-2 to TRBJ2-7; 16 bases match TRBD2. Trimming removed 5 bases from V and 7 bases from J; junction bases left unmatched: 8. This CDR3 is 16 amino acids long. Germline CDR1 reads SGHTA; CDR2 reads FQGNSA. The CDR3 DNA is TGTGCCAGCAGCACGGGACTAGCGGGGGGGTACCGTGAGCAGTACTTC. The encoded protein is CASSTGLAGGYREQYF.

The V call is TRBV5-1, the J call TRBJ1-1, with a weak D call TRBD1 (6 bases). Germline V lookup: CDR1 SGHRS, CDR2 YFSETQ. V was pared by 5 bases and J by 1 base, with 12 bases between. The CDR3 runs 14 residues. CDR3 coding DNA: TGCGCCAGCAGTCCCGGGACACCGAACACTGAAGCTTTCTTT. This encodes CASSPGTPNTEAFF.

This clone was found once. The rearrangement joins TRBV18 to TRBJ1-6; 8 nucleotides match TRBD1. The CDR3 loop spans 12 amino acids. Germline lookup yields CDR1 KGHSH and CDR2 LQKENI. The V gene end was trimmed by 3 bases and the J gene end by 16 bases; junction bases not matched to a gene: 5. The CDR3 sequence is CASSPADRVLHF. The CDR3 coding sequence is TGTGCCAGCTCACCCGCGGACAGGGTACTCCACTTT. Drawing the rest from reference TRBV18 and TRBJ1-6, the complete variable domain is NAGVMQNPRHLVRRRGQEARLRCSPMKGHSHVYWYRQLPEEGLKFMVYLQKENIIDESGMPKERFSAEFPKEGPSILRIQQVVRGDSAAYFCASSPADRVLHFGNGTRLTVT.

The genes are TRBV7-8 and TRBJ1-3, with D uncertain. Germline CDR1 reads SGHVS; CDR2 reads FQNEAQ. The CDR3 spans 13 residues. The germline V and J ends were trimmed by 3 bases and 1 base, with 4 bases remaining between them. This chain's CDR3 is CASSFVSGNTIYF. The CDR3 DNA reads TGTGCCAGCAGCTTCGTTTCTGGAAACACCATATATTTT.

The chain joins TRBV10-3 to TRBJ2-7; 9 bases are a match to TRBD1. The V gene's germline CDR1 is ENHRY and CDR2 SYGVKD. Losses at the gene ends were 4 bases for V and 3 bases for J; bases not matched to a gene: 7. The CDR3 totals 15 residues. This CDR3 is CAISGRTGDIYEQYF. CDR3 in DNA: TGTGCCATCAGTGGTAGGACAGGGGACATCTACGAGCAGTACTTC.

Only one count was recorded for this clone. The J gene is TRBJ2-1, the V gene TRBV6-4; perhaps TRBD1 as D (7 bases). The germline V gene encodes CDR1 MRHNA and CDR2 SNTAGT. V was trimmed by 3 bases and J by 7 bases, leaving 13 bases between them. The CDR3 length is 14 residues. For the CDR3, the DNA is TGTGCCAGCAGTGAAAACAGGGGACTTAATGAGCAGTTCTTC. This translates into CASSENRGLNEQFF.

The chain joins TRBV2 to TRBJ2-1; the D is unclear. In germline, CDR1 is SNHLY, CDR2 FYNNEI. The CDR3 sequence is 12 residues long. The V and J ends lost 4 bases and 8 bases respectively, with 9 bases between them. In DNA, the CDR3 is TGTGCCAGCAGTGTGTATCGCGATGAGCAGTTCTTC. Its translation: CASSVYRDEQFF.

V usage is TRBV28 and J usage is TRBJ1-2, with D perhaps TRBD1 (6 bases). This CDR3 spans 13 amino acids. Germline V lookup: CDR1 MDHEN, CDR2 SYDVKM. V lost 8 bases, J lost 6 bases, and 16 bases lay in between. DNA of the CDR3: TGTGCCAGCGACGATCCGGCAGGGGATGGCTACACCTTC. Amino acids: CASDDPAGDGYTF.

The chain couples TRBV6-1 to TRBJ2-5, with 11 bases lining up with TRBD1. CDR3 length: 15 residues. Per the germline V gene, CDR1 is MNHNS and CDR2 is SASEGT. The J segment lost 4 bases and the V segment lost 0 bases, leaving 1 base of the junction unmatched. As DNA, the CDR3 is TGTGCCAGCAGTGAAGCGGGGACAGGGGGAGAGACCCAGTACTTC. Encoded protein: CASSEAGTGGETQYF.